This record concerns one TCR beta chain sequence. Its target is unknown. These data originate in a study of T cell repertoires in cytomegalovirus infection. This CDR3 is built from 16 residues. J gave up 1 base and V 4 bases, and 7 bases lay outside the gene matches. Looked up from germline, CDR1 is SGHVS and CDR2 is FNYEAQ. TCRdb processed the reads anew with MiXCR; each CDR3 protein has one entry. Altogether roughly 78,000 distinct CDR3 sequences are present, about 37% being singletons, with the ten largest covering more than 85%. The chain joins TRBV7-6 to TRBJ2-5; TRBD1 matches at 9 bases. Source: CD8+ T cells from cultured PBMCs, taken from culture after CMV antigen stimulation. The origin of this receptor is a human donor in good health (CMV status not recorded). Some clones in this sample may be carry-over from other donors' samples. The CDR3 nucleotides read TGTGCCAGCAGCTCTTGGACAGGGGAGAGCCAAGAGACCCAGTACTTC. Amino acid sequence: CASSSWTGESQETQYF.